Described below is a single T cell receptor beta chain sequence and its context. Its antigen is as yet unknown. The CDR3 is 13 amino acids. Looked up from germline, CDR1 is SGHTA and CDR2 is FQGNSA. V was pared by 5 bases and J by 6 bases, with 3 bases of the junction left unmatched. This sample stems from a study of early stage breast cancer tumors. About the research overall: Of some 17 invasive breast tumors, twelve were hormone receptor-positive, HER2-negative.

Sequencing was performed with immunoSEQ multiplex PCR; in TCRdb, only in-frame clones are kept and a portion is missing. The profile shows about 72,000 clones, approximately 79% of them singletons. Study-level findings and limits: Compared with adjacent normal breast, tumors showed 2 to 2.5-fold denser, more clonal T cells. Enriched TCRB sequences shared across patients were mostly commonly generated sequences. Tumor and normal breast were distinguished via blood comparison in about 90% of the 16 patients.

The specimen sequenced was blood. This chain joins TRBV7-2 and TRBJ1-5, with 8 bases that match TRBD1. This clonotype was obtained from a person in their sixties or seventies with breast cancer. The CDR3 sequence is CASSATGAQPQHF. As DNA, the CDR3 is TGTGCCAGCAGCGCGACAGGGGCTCAGCCCCAGCATTTT.